This T cell receptor (beta chain) was retrieved from a study of T-cell memory formation after mild COVID-19 (dated by TCRdb to the early 2020s). Context from the whole study: TCR sequence clusters from the two donors were largely donor specific. In a couple of donors, T-cell clones that expanded and contracted after mild COVID-19 were tracked by sequencing TCRalpha and TCRbeta repertoires over time. The cohort comprised two young, previously healthy adult volunteers, one female and one male. Study-level results and caveats: Contracting CD4+ clones were located mainly in the CM and EM memory subsets, whereas CD8+ clones were found to be enriched in EMRA. Clones contracting from day 15 to 85 had balanced CD4/CD8 phenotypes, while a second wave expanding from day 15 to 37 was biased towards CD4+. Some responding clones were detected in pre-infection memory, suggesting pre-existing cross-reactive memory T cells joined the SARS-CoV-2 response. The second-wave clones that peaked on day 37 were not confirmed to be SARS-CoV-2 specific. The study covered only a couple of mild cases, and larger cohorts including severe cases with pre-infection samples were considered necessary.

This clonotype was seen more than once but under ten times. It lacks a known antigen. It has no much larger one-base neighbor in the sample; base qualities were not kept. PBMCs were isolated by Ficoll-Paque density gradient centrifugation. From V the trimming removes 6 bases and from J it removes 5 bases, while the gene matches leave 10 bases of the junction unaccounted for. From the germline V gene, CDR1 is SQVTM and CDR2 is ANQGSEA. CDR3 length: 15 amino acids, cysteine to phenylalanine. Kept here is only the CDR3 DNA, which spans 45 bases and is read in frame from base 1. The run used an Illumina NovaSeq 6000. TCRalpha and TCRbeta cDNA libraries were built by 5'RACE with constant-segment primers, adding sample barcodes and unique molecular identifiers. Trizol reagent was used to extract RNA from every sample. Amplification of the libraries took two PCR steps, and the second step added a second sample barcode plus Illumina TruSeq adapters. Libraries were sequenced on an Illumina NovaSeq with 2 x 150 bp paired-end reads. The paper's processing steps were these. With migec v1.2.7, reads were demultiplexed and then collapsed into UMI-guided consensus sequences. Using mixcr v2.1.11, UMI consensuses were aligned to TRA and TRB V and J templates and then assembled into clonotypes. A clonotype was counted as expanded or contracted only when both edgeR and NoisET called the clonotype significant, with the noise models trained on biological replicates. For edgeR calls, the thresholds were a false discovery rate-adjusted p below 0.01 and a log2 fold-change of 1. As an exploratory analysis of dynamics, PCA with hierarchical clustering was applied to max-normalized trajectories of the 1000 most abundant clonotypes. Each responding clone was given a CD4 or CD8 phenotype based on the CD4+ and CD8+ repertoires, which had been sequenced separately. TCRdb applied fastp at Q25 and MiXCR to the public reads, then kept only in-frame beta chains. Each entry is one CDR3 protein sequence, shown with its most common DNA and genes. None of the V and J calls come from the authors' own analysis; TCRdb made them. A total of about 400,000 distinct CDR3 sequences appear in this sample, more than 20% of them only once. The ten most abundant clones make up approximately 14% of the sample.

The sequenced material came from PBMCs or a T cell subset sorted from them (not recorded which). This TCR was sampled from an adult woman who had mild COVID-19 (a few samples of this study predate the infection). The sample titles of this study are shuffled in the database, so cell type and time point are left out; the donor was told from shared clones. The sequence links TRBV29-1 to TRBJ1-2; 12 of the junction bases match TRBD1. The nucleotides are TGCAGCGTCTCTCCCCAGGGACAGGGGGCGTATGGCTACACCTTC. Translated, this gives CSVSPQGQGAYGYTF.